This passage covers 8 T cell receptor beta chains from one sample sequenced in a study of T cell repertoires in cytomegalovirus infection. Each CDR3 protein gets one entry after TCRdb re-called the reads with MiXCR. The sample has nearly 550,000 distinct CDR3 sequences; 15% to 20% are singletons. Material for sequencing was CD8+ T cells from PBMCs. Receptors were obtained from a human donor in good health (CMV status not recorded). Some clones in this sample may be carry-over from other donors' samples.

There are a few counts of this clonotype. The genes are TRBV6-8 and TRBJ2-1; D possibly matches TRBD1 or TRBD2 (5 bases each). The CDR3 sequence is 16 residues long. The germline CDR1 and CDR2 sequences are MNHGY and SAAAGT. Between the trimmed V and J ends, which lost 5 bases and 9 bases, there was a span of 23 bases. CDR3 DNA: TGTGCCAGCAGTCCCCGGTCCGGGTCTACTAGGGGTGAGCAGTTCTTC. Amino acids: CASSPRSGSTRGEQFF.

This clonotype turned up a few times. The genes are TRBV29-1 and TRBJ1-1; no reliable D call. Trimming shortened V by 4 bases and J by 4 bases, and 10 bases separated the two germline ends. The CDR3 has 12 residues. Germline-derived CDR1 and CDR2 are SQVTM and ANQGSEA. The CDR3 DNA sequence: TGCAGCGTTGCCGGGTCGAGCACTGAAGCTTTCTTT. It yields the protein CSVAGSSTEAFF.

In its sample, this clonotype was seen many times. This rearrangement joins TRBV7-6 to TRBJ2-7, with 7 bases matching TRBD1. Germline CDR1 and CDR2: SGHVS and FNYEAQ. The ends lost 1 base at V and 5 bases at J; junction bases unmatched: 5. The CDR3 has 14 amino acids. CDR3 nucleotides: TGTGCCAGCAGCTTAGAACAGGGGTACAACGAGCAGTACTTC. It is translated as CASSLEQGYNEQYF. Full variable domain (remainder filled in from reference TRBV7-6 and TRBJ2-7): GAGVSQSPRYKVTKRGQDVALRCDPISGHVSLYWYRQALGQGPEFLTYFNYEAQQDKSGLPNDRFSAERPEGSISTLTIQRTEQRDSAMYRCASSLEQGYNEQYFGPGTRLTVT.

In this sample, this clonotype turned up many times. This chain links TRBV12-3 or TRBV12-4 with TRBJ1-5; D uncertain. The CDR3 sequence is 13 residues long. Trimming took 1 base from V and 7 from J, leaving 8 bases between them. CDR3 DNA: TGTGCCAGCAGTTTAGGGAAGGCCCAGCCCCAGCATTTT. Protein product: CASSLGKAQPQHF.

The rearrangement uses TRBV7-9 and TRBJ1-5; D remains unclear. V was trimmed by 5 bases and J by 6 bases, leaving 14 bases between them. Germline CDR1 and CDR2: SEHNR and FQNEAQ (reference sequence). The CDR3 has 14 residues. The CDR3 protein is CASSPDTLGQPQHF. Here the CDR3 DNA reads TGTGCCAGCAGCCCAGACACCCTTGGTCAGCCCCAGCATTTT.

The table lists this clonotype with many counts. The chain uses TRBV7-9 and TRBJ2-3; 8 bases are a match to TRBD1. Trimming cost V 0 bases and J 0 bases; bases outside gene matches: 5. Germline V lookup: CDR1 SEHNR, CDR2 FQNEAQ (reference sequence). This CDR3 comprises 17 residues. The CDR3 sequence: CASSLAGRGPSTDTQYF. CDR3 DNA: TGTGCCAGCAGCTTAGCGGGCAGGGGGCCTAGCACAGATACGCAGTATTTT.

The sample holds a few counts of this clonotype. CDR3 DNA: TGTGCCAGCAGTTCTAACAGGTACACTGAAGCTTTCTTT. This translates into CASSSNRYTEAFF. The V and J genes are TRBV6-2 or TRBV6-3 and TRBJ1-1; tentatively, D is TRBD1 (5 bases). Trimming removed 4 bases from V and 3 bases from J, with 9 bases in between. The CDR3 runs 13 residues. From germline, CDR1 is MNHEY and CDR2 SVGEGT.

This clonotype was observed at least ten times. V is TRBV7-3 and J is TRBJ2-7, with TRBD2 matching 11 bases. The CDR3 has 15 residues. After removal of 3 bases from V and 2 bases from J, the junction contained 3 bases not matched to a gene. The germline gives CDR1 SGHTA, CDR2 FQGTGA. The chain's CDR3 is CASSLLAGGTYEQYF. The CDR3 DNA is TGTGCCAGCAGCTTGCTAGCGGGGGGTACCTACGAGCAGTACTTC.